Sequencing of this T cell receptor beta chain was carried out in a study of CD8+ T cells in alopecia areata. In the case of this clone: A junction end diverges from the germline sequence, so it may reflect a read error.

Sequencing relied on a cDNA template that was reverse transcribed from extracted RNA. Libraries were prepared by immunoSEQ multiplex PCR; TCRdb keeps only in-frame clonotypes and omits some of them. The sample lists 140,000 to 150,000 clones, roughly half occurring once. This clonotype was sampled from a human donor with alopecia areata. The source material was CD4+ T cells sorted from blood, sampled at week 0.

This CDR3 reads CASRFGSSYEQYF. CDR3 DNA: TGTGCCAGCCGCTTTGGATCCTCCTACGAGCAGTACTTC. The rearrangement joins TRBV7-2 to TRBJ2-7, with unresolved D. The CDR3 runs to 13 residues. Germline values: CDR1 SGHTA, CDR2 FQGNSA. Filled out from reference TRBV7-2 and TRBJ2-7, the complete variable domain reads GAGVSQSPSNKVTEKGKDVELRCDPISGHTALYWYRQSLGQGLEFLIYFQGNSAPDKSGLPSDRFSAERTGGSVSTLTIQRTQQEDSAVYLCASRFGSSYEQYFGPGTRLTVT.